This T cell receptor (beta chain) was found in a study of blood T cells in healthy people across ages. Then a second PCR, running about 6 to 11 cycles, was carried out with a sample-barcoded 5' primer and a J-beta primer mix. TCRdb itself ran the 5' RACE reads through MiXCR, one entry per CDR3 protein. The sample comprises around 1,500,000 distinct CDR3 sequences, roughly 28% of which are singletons, and about 7.7% rests with the top ten. RNA extraction gave at least 6 micrograms of total RNA per sample. In germline, CDR1 is WNHNN, CDR2 SYGVQD (reference sequence). The CDR3 sequence is 16 residues long. V was cut by 0 bases and J by 4 bases, with 13 bases left in between. Notes on the study in general: Relative to aged donors, long-lived donors carried more naive CD4+ cells and displayed higher diversity. Percentage of naive T cells showed a strong correlation with TCR beta diversity.

Ten or more counts support this clonotype. Its antigen remains unknown. Sequenced: blood. The source is a woman in her 30s in good health. J is TRBJ2-1 and V is TRBV10-1; a weak D match, TRBD2 (6 bases). CDR3 DNA: TGCGCCAGCAGTGAGTCTCGGGGGACCACTTACAATGAGCAGTTCTTC. Residues: CASSESRGTTYNEQFF.